Following are 25 T cell receptor beta chains from one sample sequenced in a study of control samples from healthy donors and cancer patients. Sequencing used immunoSEQ multiplex PCR; TCRdb keeps in-frame clones, though not all of them. The sample has approximately 100,000 clones, 88% seen once. Material: blood. Receptors were obtained from a man younger than 40 in good health.

The genes are TRBV4-2 and TRBJ2-3; 7 nucleotides match TRBD1. With 4 bases clipped from V and 4 bases from J, the junction kept 5 bases outside the gene matches. Per the germline V gene, CDR1 is LGHNA and CDR2 is YNFKEQ. The CDR3 sequence is 14 residues long. For the CDR3, the DNA is TGTGCCAGCAGCCGATCTACAGGGGCAGATACGCAGTATTTT. As protein: CASSRSTGADTQYF.

The rearrangement uses TRBV3-1 (or the pseudogene TRBV3-2) and TRBJ2-3; maybe TRBD2 (6 bases). Germline-derived CDR1 and CDR2 are LGHDT and YNNKEL (reference sequence). V was cut by 3 bases and J by 5 bases, with 12 bases left in between. There are 14 residues in the CDR3. The CDR3: CASSHGRERDTQYF. DNA for the CDR3: TGTGCCAGCAGCCACGGACGGGAGCGAGATACGCAGTATTTT.

This rearrangement joins TRBV2 to TRBJ1-2; D gene ambiguous. Germline V gene data show CDR1 as SNHLY and CDR2 as FYNNEI. CDR3 length: 12 residues. V shed 5 bases and J shed 0 bases, with 4 bases lying between them. Written as DNA, the CDR3 is TGTGCCAGCAGTTACTCTAACTATGGCTACACCTTC. Translating it yields CASSYSNYGYTF.

The chain is built from TRBV7-8 and TRBJ2-1; 11 positions agree with TRBD2. The junction had 8 bases not matched to a gene; V was cut back by 4 bases and J by 0 bases. Germline V gene sequence: CDR1 SGHVS, CDR2 FQNEAQ. The CDR3 spans 18 residues. The CDR3 loop is CASSYNSGRANSYNEQFF. Here the CDR3 DNA reads TGTGCCAGCAGCTACAATAGCGGGAGGGCTAACTCCTACAATGAGCAGTTCTTC. The whole variable domain, remainder taken from reference TRBV7-8 and TRBJ2-1, is GAGVSQSPRYKVAKRGQDVALRCDPISGHVSLFWYQQALGQGPEFLTYFQNEAQLDKSGLPSDRFFAERPEGSVSTLKIQRTQQEDSAVYLCASSYNSGRANSYNEQFFGPGTRLTVL.

V and J are TRBV11-2 and TRBJ2-7; the D gene is possibly TRBD2 (6 bases). From germline, CDR1 is SGHAT and CDR2 FQNNGV. The CDR3 totals 16 residues. Between the trimmed V and J ends, which lost 5 bases and 0 bases, there was a span of 17 bases. CDR3 DNA: TGTGCCAGCAGCCCGAGGTCGTCGGACTACTCCTACGAGCAGTACTTC. This translates into CASSPRSSDYSYEQYF.

The chain joins TRBV4-2 to TRBJ1-2; D remains unclear. V lost 0 bases and J 7 bases, leaving 12 bases between the germline ends. Germline V lookup: CDR1 LGHNA, CDR2 YNFKEQ. This CDR3 contains 14 residues. The CDR3 protein is CASSQEKSQSGYTF. The DNA for the CDR3 is TGTGCCAGCAGCCAAGAAAAAAGCCAGTCTGGCTACACCTTC.

The chain combines TRBV7-2 with TRBJ1-1, with 10 bases matching TRBD1. The germline V gene encodes CDR1 SGHTA and CDR2 FQGNSA. CDR3 size: 19 residues. J gave up 4 bases and V 10 bases, and 24 bases lay outside the gene matches. CDR3 coding DNA: TGTGCCACCGCTTACCCCTCAAGACAGGGGGCCATCACGTCCACTGAAGCTTTCTTT. Translating it yields CATAYPSRQGAITSTEAFF.

The gene calls are TRBV7-9 and TRBJ2-4; no clear D gene. Trimming pared 2 bases from V and 6 bases from J, leaving 5 bases between. Per germline, CDR1 SEHNR and CDR2 FQNEAQ (reference sequence). The CDR3 has 12 residues. CDR3 DNA sequence: TGTGCCAGCAGCTTAAGCGCAAACATTCAGTACTTC. Its protein is CASSLSANIQYF.

This clone was picked up a small number of times. V is TRBV5-1 and J is TRBJ1-1, with D unclear. Per the germline V gene, CDR1 is SGHRS and CDR2 is YFSETQ. The CDR3 runs 13 residues. V was clipped by 3 bases and J by 8 bases, with 14 bases between them. The DNA for the CDR3 is TGCGCCAGCAGCTCCGAACACGGTGGGGAAGCTTTCTTT. Its protein is CASSSEHGGEAFF.

This chain links TRBV11-3 with TRBJ2-7, with 10 nucleotides matching TRBD1. With V trimmed by 3 bases and J by 9 bases, 8 bases remained unmatched. Germline values: CDR1 SGHNT, CDR2 YENEEA. The length of the CDR3 is 14 residues. Written as DNA, the CDR3 is TGTGCCAGCAGCTTCGGACAGGGGGTAGGAGGGCAGTACTTC. Its protein is CASSFGQGVGGQYF.

The chain is built from TRBV27 and TRBJ1-4; TRBD1 aligns across 12 bases. CDR3 size: 17 residues. The V gene end was trimmed by 2 bases and the J gene end by 7 bases; junction bases not matched to a gene: 8. Per germline, CDR1 MNHEY and CDR2 SMNVEV (reference sequence). CDR3 in amino acids: CASSLTLSGQGAEKLFF. CDR3 nucleotides: TGTGCCAGCAGTTTAACTCTTTCGGGACAGGGGGCTGAAAAACTGTTTTTT. The full variable domain, completed using reference TRBV27 and TRBJ1-4, is EAQVTQNPRYLITVTGKKLTVTCSQNMNHEYMSWYRQDPGLGLRQIYYSMNVEVTDKGDVPEGYKVSRKEKRNFPLILESPSPNQTSLYFCASSLTLSGQGAEKLFFGSGTQLSVL.

In the case of this clone: Other DNA sequences in the sample encode the same CDR3. This rearrangement joins TRBV12-3 or TRBV12-4 to TRBJ2-3; D perhaps matches TRBD1 (6 bases). V was trimmed by 5 bases and J by 6 bases, leaving 12 bases between them. CDR3 length: 13 amino acids. The CDR3 reads CASSINRGDTQYF. For the CDR3, the DNA is TGTGCCAGCAGTATAAATAGGGGGGATACGCAGTATTTT.

The V gene is TRBV11-3, the J gene TRBJ2-7; D is unresolved. Per the germline V gene, CDR1 is SGHNT and CDR2 is YENEEA. There are 12 residues in the CDR3. The ends were cut back, 1 base at V and 0 bases at J, with 1 base in the middle. Here the CDR3 reads CASSLGSYEQYF. The DNA of the CDR3 is TGTGCCAGCAGCTTAGGCTCCTACGAGCAGTACTTC.

V gene TRBV7-2 combines with J gene TRBJ1-6, with 8 bases lining up with TRBD1. The CDR3 length is 17 residues. The trim removed 5 bases at V and 7 bases at J, leaving 13 bases unmatched. Germline V lookup: CDR1 SGHTA, CDR2 FQGNSA. Here the CDR3 DNA reads TGTGCCAGCAGCCCCCTTCTTCCAGGACAGGGAAATTCACCCCTCCACTTT. This gives the protein CASSPLLPGQGNSPLHF.

This rearrangement joins TRBV7-6 to TRBJ2-7; D not resolved. This CDR3 is built from 13 residues. Germline V CDR1 and CDR2: SGHVS, FNYEAQ. V was shortened by 6 bases and J by 5 bases, with 14 bases between the two germline ends. The CDR3 is CASSFRTADEQYF. CDR3 in DNA: TGTGCCAGCAGTTTTAGGACGGCCGACGAGCAGTACTTC.

The rearrangement joins TRBV6-5 to TRBJ1-2, with a weak D call TRBD1 (5 bases). There are 15 residues in the CDR3. Per the germline V gene, CDR1 is MNHEY and CDR2 is SVGAGI. Trimming removed 7 bases from V and 3 bases from J, with 18 bases in between. The CDR3 DNA follows: TGTGCCAGCACCCCCAGTTCGGGACCGGACTATGGCTACACCTTC. Its translation: CASTPSSGPDYGYTF.

The chain couples TRBV5-1 to TRBJ2-2; 8 bases line up with TRBD1. The J segment lost 8 bases and the V segment lost 4 bases, leaving 10 bases of the junction unmatched. Germline-derived CDR1 and CDR2 are SGHRS and YFSETQ. The CDR3 runs to 15 residues. In nucleotides, the CDR3 is TGCGCCAGCAGCCCCGGGACAGGCCTCGAAGGGGAGCTGTTTTTT. Translated, it gives CASSPGTGLEGELFF.

The chain is built from TRBV19 and TRBJ2-3; 7 bases are a match to TRBD1. The CDR3 has 14 amino acids. Germline V gene lookup returns CDR1 LNHDA and CDR2 SQIVND (reference sequence). V lost 6 bases, J lost 2 bases, and 5 bases stayed unmatched. CDR3 sequence: CASRSGTVTDTQYF. The CDR3 DNA sequence: TGTGCCAGTAGATCGGGGACAGTCACAGATACGCAGTATTTT.

Remarks on this clone: Other nucleotide sequences in the sample specify the same CDR3. The gene calls are TRBV18 and TRBJ2-7, with unresolved D. V was pared by 0 bases and J by 0 bases, with 3 bases between. Per germline, CDR1 KGHSH and CDR2 LQKENI. The CDR3 is 13 amino acids. In DNA, the CDR3 is TGTGCCAGCTCACCACCGAGCTCCTACGAGCAGTACTTC. It encodes CASSPPSSYEQYF.

This clone came up a few times. This chain uses TRBV3-1 (or the pseudogene TRBV3-2) with TRBJ2-1; unclear D gene. CDR3 length: 13 residues. CDR1 LGHDT and CDR2 YNNKEL come from the germline V gene (reference sequence). V lost 1 base to trimming and J lost 4 bases, with 5 bases between them. CDR3 loop: CASSQAGYNEQFF. The CDR3 region has the DNA TGTGCCAGCAGCCAAGCCGGATACAATGAGCAGTTCTTC.

The chain joins TRBV2 to TRBJ2-7, with TRBD1 matching 10 bases. Germline V gives CDR1 SNHLY, CDR2 FYNNEI. V trimming: 7 bases; J trimming: 5 bases; junction bases outside the gene matches: 5. The CDR3 is made up of 13 amino acids. The CDR3 DNA is TGTGCCAGCAAGGGGACAGGGGACCACGAGCAGTACTTC. This sequence encodes CASKGTGDHEQYF.

The rearrangement uses TRBV29-1 and TRBJ2-3; weak D call: TRBD1 (6 bases). CDR1 is SQVTM and CDR2 is ANQGSEA in the germline V gene. V lost 8 bases to trimming and J lost 5 bases, with 14 bases between them. The CDR3 runs 12 residues. The CDR3 DNA reads as TGCAGCTTCCAACAGGGCGGAGATACGCAGTATTTT. This gives the protein CSFQQGGDTQYF.

The chain recombines TRBV7-6 with TRBJ2-7, with TRBD2 identical over 10 bases. The CDR3 is 16 amino acids. Losses at the gene ends were 1 base for V and 3 bases for J; bases not matched to a gene: 6. CDR1 and CDR2 (germline): SGHVS, FNYEAQ. The CDR3 loop reads CASSLGVSGRDYEQYF. The CDR3 nucleotides read TGTGCCAGCAGCTTAGGTGTCAGCGGGAGGGACTACGAGCAGTACTTC.

This sequence joins TRBV27 and TRBJ1-5, with D uncertain. The CDR3 runs to 13 residues. Per the germline V gene, CDR1 is MNHEY and CDR2 is SMNVEV (reference sequence). V was trimmed by 6 bases and J by 0 bases, leaving 6 bases between them. The CDR3 is CASRLYSNQPQHF. The DNA of the CDR3 is TGTGCCAGCAGGCTATATAGCAATCAGCCCCAGCATTTT.

V usage is TRBV18 and J usage is TRBJ2-2, with D hard to call. This CDR3 spans 12 amino acids. The V end was cut by 2 bases, the J end by 6 bases, with 4 bases between. Germline V CDR1 and CDR2: KGHSH, LQKENI. CDR3 in amino acids: CASSPASGELFF. The CDR3 DNA follows: TGTGCCAGCTCACCAGCATCCGGGGAGCTGTTTTTT.